The clone carrying this TCR beta chain was observed a few times. The data were taken from a study of T cell repertoires in cytomegalovirus infection. Looking at the study overall: A matching HLA type, together with CMV infection, was signaled by public TCR beta signatures.

TCRdb re-analysed the reads in MiXCR, keeping a single row per CDR3 protein. The sample contains about 240,000 distinct CDR3 sequences, more than 9% of which appear only once. The V end was cut by 3 bases, the J end by 3 bases, with 8 bases between. This CDR3 spans 14 amino acids. The germline gives CDR1 SEHNR, CDR2 FQNEAQ (reference sequence). The chain is built from TRBV7-9 and TRBJ2-2; tentatively, D is TRBD1 or TRBD2 (5 bases each). The TCR was taken from a human donor in good health (CMV status not recorded). Some clones in this sample may be carry-over from other donors' samples. The sequencing sample was made of PBMCs. CDR3 sequence (DNA): TGTGCCAGCAGCTTTGGGGGACACACCGGGGAGCTGTTTTTT. It specifies CASSFGGHTGELFF.